This entry is about one TCR beta chain. Its antigen is not known. The data were taken from a study of shared clonotypes between healthy human individuals. Findings and caveats of the study: Unshared clonotypes carried lower generation probabilities than those common to all four donors. A handful of donors showed sharing of around 5% of naive CD4 clonotypes. Researchers found naive subsets generally carried larger estimated richness than memory subsets.

After removal of 3 bases from V and 2 bases from J, the junction contained 7 bases not matched to a gene. Looked up from germline, CDR1 is SGHVS and CDR2 is FQNEAQ. This CDR3 is built from 16 residues. Division of CD4+ cells produced a CD45RA+ naive subset and a CD45RA-negative memory subset. Only in-frame clones appear in the TCRdb table, and some are missing; sequencing was by immunoSEQ multiplex PCR. The table has 2 million to 3 million clones, just over 90% seen once. This chain joins TRBV7-8 and TRBJ2-3, with TRBD2 matching over 8 bases. This receptor was identified in a man aged 18 to 35 in good health. Material: naive CD4+ T cells sorted from blood. Indicated subset: CD45RA+ positively selected. The CDR3 here is CASSFLNSGITDTQYF. The CDR3 DNA reads TGTGCCAGCAGCTTTTTGAATAGCGGGATCACAGATACGCAGTATTTT.